The sequence of this TCR beta chain was determined in a study of cytomegalovirus exposure and HLA in healthy donors. Regarding the study as a whole: CMV serostatus was the only immune exposure information that was available.

Remarks on this clone: Its specificity is not known.

Both 60 Vbeta primers and 13 Jbeta primers went into the PCR. Assay: immunoSEQ multiplex PCR; the TCRdb copy retains only in-frame clones and omits some. The sample consists of about 170,000 clones, around 80% of them appearing once. The CDR3 runs 17 residues. Germline CDR1 SGHTA, CDR2 FQGNSA. V lost 0 bases to trimming and J lost 5 bases, with 16 bases between them. Everyone who donated was a healthy bone marrow donor. Input material: PBMCs. The chain uses TRBV7-2 and TRBJ1-4; D perhaps matches TRBD1 (6 bases). This TCR came from a woman aged 45 to 65 in good health and CMV-seronegative. The CDR3 sequence: CASSLAASGGRNEKLFF. Written as DNA, the CDR3 is TGTGCCAGCAGCTTAGCGGCGTCGGGGGGGCGAAATGAAAAACTGTTTTTT.